This TCR beta chain was obtained from a study of cytomegalovirus exposure and HLA in healthy donors. Background on the study: Among the roughly 400 genotyped donors, about 81% were placed in the Caucasian-associated ancestry cluster. Findings of the study overall: There were some public TCRs occurring in many donors, but most TCR sequences were rare. Listed as cytomegalovirus-associated were over 150 TCR beta chains.

Use of 60 Vbeta and 13 Jbeta primers characterized the PCR. Repertoires were generated with immunoSEQ multiplex PCR, while TCRdb's copy carries only in-frame clones and drops some. Found here are some 80,000 clones, roughly 79% of them singletons; the top ten hold 1.5% to 2%. Details on this clone: Its antigen is unknown.

V lost 0 bases to trimming and J lost 6 bases, with 9 bases between them. The CDR3 runs 14 residues. The V gene's germline CDR1 is LGHNA and CDR2 YNFKEQ. Sequencing was done on a sample of PBMCs. The rearrangement uses TRBV4-2 and TRBJ2-1; D is ambiguous. This receptor was obtained from a man aged 40-49 years in good health and CMV-seronegative. The CDR3 region is CASSQDGAINEQFF. In DNA form, the CDR3 reads TGTGCCAGCAGCCAAGATGGTGCGATCAATGAGCAGTTCTTC.